This TCR beta chain was identified during a study of metastatic and nonmetastatic thyroid tumors. Study-wide background: Repertoire comparison spanned blood and tumor or nodule tissue of malignant and benign thyroid patients.

None of the patients had undergone any treatment ahead of thyroid surgery. Study-wide points: In blood and tumor, TCR beta diversity was reportedly significantly higher in malignant thyroid tumors than in benign nodules.

Of note for this clone: The antigen is unknown.

TCRdb reprocessed the PCR reads using MiXCR. The sample records about 40,000 clones, 16% being singletons. Germline V gene lookup returns CDR1 SGHRS and CDR2 YFSETQ. Losses at the gene ends were 5 bases for V and 9 bases for J; bases not matched to a gene: 4. The length of the CDR3 is 13 residues. This receptor was taken from a female donor with papillary thyroid cancer or a benign thyroid nodule (not recorded which). Some clones in this sample may be carry-over from other donors' samples. The rearrangement joins TRBV5-1 to TRBJ1-6; 8 bases fit TRBD1. The sequencing sample was made of blood. The CDR3 DNA sequence: TGCGCCAGCAGGGACAGGGTTGGTTCACCCCTCCACTTT. It yields the protein CASRDRVGSPLHF. The complete variable domain, with remaining parts taken from reference TRBV5-1 and TRBJ1-6, reads KAGVTQTPRYLIKTRGQQVTLSCSPISGHRSVSWYQQTPGQGLQFLFEYFSETQRNKGNFPGRFSGRQFSNSRSEMNVSTLELGDSALYLCASRDRVGSPLHFGNGTRLTVT.